One and the same sample provided the 22 T cell receptor beta chains below, sequenced in a study of blood T cell repertoires in COVID-19. The repertoire was sequenced with immunoSEQ multiplex PCR; TCRdb's copy has only in-frame clones and lacks some. The data show more than 50,000 clones, around 80% seen once. The sequenced sample was peripheral blood. All receptors derive from a human donor in a cohort sampled during active COVID-19.

The V and J genes are TRBV10-3 and TRBJ2-5; TRBD2 agrees at 12 bases. V lost 6 bases, J lost 2 bases, and 7 bases stayed unmatched. This CDR3 region has 16 residues. Germline loops: CDR1 ENHRY, CDR2 SYGVKD. The CDR3 spells CAISRTSGNVQETQYF. CDR3 DNA: TGTGCCATCAGCAGGACTAGCGGGAACGTTCAAGAGACCCAGTACTTC.

The chain carries TRBV24-1 and TRBJ2-1, with TRBD2 identical over 13 bases. J was trimmed by 15 bases and V by 3 bases; bases with no gene match: 10. The germline CDR1 and CDR2 sequences are KGHDR and SFDVKD. The CDR3 extends over 15 amino acids. Here the CDR3 reads CATSDPTLTSGRWFF. In DNA, the CDR3 is TGTGCCACCAGTGATCCAACCCTGACTAGCGGGAGGTGGTTCTTC.

The chain uses TRBV5-1 and TRBJ1-1; D is undetermined. V was pared by 4 bases and J by 5 bases, with 18 bases between. This CDR3 has 15 residues. Germline loops: CDR1 SGHRS, CDR2 YFSETQ. The DNA for the CDR3 is TGCGCCAGCAGCCTCCTCGGAAGTGGAGGGACTGAAGCTTTCTTT. Amino acid sequence: CASSLLGSGGTEAFF.

V is TRBV19 and J is TRBJ2-6; D call uncertain. Germline assignment: CDR1 LNHDA and CDR2 SQIVND (reference sequence). Trimming took off 3 bases at V and 4 bases at J, with 13 bases between the two ends. This CDR3 is built from 16 residues. CDR3: CASSIDGSYGANVLTF. DNA for the CDR3: TGTGCCAGTAGTATCGACGGGTCGTACGGGGCCAACGTCCTGACTTTC. Combining the CDR3 with reference TRBV19 and TRBJ2-6 gives the whole variable domain DGGITQSPKYLFRKEGQNVTLSCEQNLNHDAMYWYRQDPGQGLRLIYYSQIVNDFQKGDIAEGYSVSREKKESFPLTVTSAQKNPTAFYLCASSIDGSYGANVLTFGAGSRLTVL.

The chain has TRBV19 and TRBJ2-1; tentative D call: TRBD2 (6 bases). Germline lookup yields CDR1 LNHDA and CDR2 SQIVND (reference sequence). V was cut by 3 bases and J by 7 bases, with 22 bases left in between. The CDR3 consists of 17 residues. CDR3 region: CASSIFRTDLRGNEQFF. The CDR3 DNA follows: TGTGCCAGTAGTATCTTTAGGACGGACCTCCGGGGGAATGAGCAGTTCTTC.

The chain employs TRBV28 and TRBJ1-2; possible D gene TRBD1, 5 bases. The CDR3 length is 14 residues. Germline values: CDR1 MDHEN, CDR2 SYDVKM. The V end lost 2 bases, the J end lost 5 bases, and 12 bases lay between the germline ends. CDR3 in DNA: TGTGCCAGCAGTTTAGGAGGGGTCGGTTATGGCTACACCTTC. Amino acid sequence: CASSLGGVGYGYTF.

V is TRBV15 and J is TRBJ2-7; D is perhaps TRBD2 (6 bases). Germline V gives CDR1 LNHNV, CDR2 YYDKDF (reference sequence). V dropped 3 bases and J dropped 1 base, with 25 bases sitting between them. The CDR3 runs to 19 residues. The CDR3 DNA reads as TGTGCCACCAGCAGGTCTTTGGGACTTCGAAGTGTTCTGTCCTACGAGCAGTACTTC. Translated, it gives CATSRSLGLRSVLSYEQYF.

The chain has TRBV29-1 and TRBJ1-1; no clear D. V dropped 4 bases and J dropped 1 base, with 16 bases sitting between them. The CDR3 loop spans 15 amino acids. CDR1 SQVTM and CDR2 ANQGSEA come from the germline V gene. CDR3 bases: TGCAGCGTTGGTTGGAATATGGGCCGGAACACTGAAGCTTTCTTT. Encoded protein: CSVGWNMGRNTEAFF.

The V and J genes are TRBV24-1 and TRBJ2-2; tentative D call: TRBD2 (5 bases). Germline CDR1 is KGHDR and CDR2 is SFDVKD. The CDR3 runs 17 residues. Trimming took off 3 bases at V and 4 bases at J, with 17 bases between the two ends. CDR3 sequence reads: CATSDPRGSVGTGELFF. Written as DNA, the CDR3 is TGTGCCACCAGTGATCCGCGTGGTAGCGTGGGCACCGGGGAGCTGTTTTTT.

The V gene is TRBV4-3, the J gene TRBJ1-2; TRBD1 might be the D (5 bases). V gave up 0 bases and J gave up 13 bases, with 18 bases separating them. Germline CDR1 reads LGHNA; CDR2 reads YSLEER. The CDR3 loop spans 14 amino acids. The DNA for the CDR3 is TGCGCCAGCAGCCAAGAGGGTTTTTCCAGGGTTTTCACCTTC. Translation: CASSQEGFSRVFTF.

The V call is TRBV6-2 or TRBV6-3, the J call TRBJ2-3; D might be TRBD1 (6 bases). This CDR3 is 14 amino acids long. The germline CDR1 and CDR2 sequences are MNHEY and SVGEGT. V lost 5 bases and J 8 bases, leaving 17 bases between the germline ends. CDR3 coding DNA: TGTGCCAGCAGTGCACTGCTGGGGGCGGGTACGCAGTATTTT. Amino acids: CASSALLGAGTQYF.

V gene TRBV5-4 combines with J gene TRBJ2-7, with 7 bases fitting TRBD2. Germline lookup yields CDR1 SGHNT and CDR2 YYREEE (reference sequence). Trimming cost V 4 bases and J 0 bases; bases outside gene matches: 10. The CDR3 spans 16 residues. The CDR3 DNA sequence: TGTGCCAGCAGCCCGATCGGGGGGTCCCTCTCCTACGAGCAGTACTTC. Translating it yields CASSPIGGSLSYEQYF.

The rearrangement uses TRBV7-8 and TRBJ1-4; D not certain. The germline CDR1 and CDR2 sequences are SGHVS and FQNEAQ. This CDR3 comprises 13 residues. Trimming removed 6 bases from V and 6 bases from J, with 11 bases in between. CDR3 in amino acids: CASSAGSYEKLFF. The CDR3, as DNA: TGTGCCAGCAGTGCTGGGAGCTATGAAAAACTGTTTTTT.

This chain connects TRBV30 to TRBJ1-6; tentatively, D is TRBD1 (5 bases). Germline V gene lookup returns CDR1 GTSNPN and CDR2 SVGIG (reference sequence). The CDR3 length is 16 residues. Trimming pared 0 bases from V and 10 bases from J, leaving 19 bases between. In nucleotides, the CDR3 is TGTGCCTGGAGTGTCCCCGGCGGGGGAGGAGGATCACCCCTCCACTTT. This gives the protein CAWSVPGGGGGSPLHF.

The chain couples TRBV18 to TRBJ2-7; 7 nucleotides align to TRBD2. CDR1 KGHSH and CDR2 LQKENI come from the germline V gene. The length of the CDR3 is 13 residues. Unmatched junction bases numbered 5, after V lost 6 bases and J lost 3 bases. For the CDR3, the DNA is TGTGCCAGCTCCGAGGGGAGGGGCTACGAGCAGTACTTC. Translating it yields CASSEGRGYEQYF.

This sequence joins TRBV6-4 and TRBJ2-1, with 7 bases fitting TRBD2. The CDR3 covers 13 residues. The J segment lost 10 bases and the V segment lost 5 bases, leaving 8 bases of the junction unmatched. Germline V lookup: CDR1 MRHNA, CDR2 SNTAGT. The CDR3 nucleotides read TGTGCCAGCAGTATAGACTGGGAGGGGGAGCAGTTCTTC. The encoded protein is CASSIDWEGEQFF.

This clone showed up just a few times. The rearrangement joins TRBV28 to TRBJ1-1; no definite D call. The CDR3 is 15 amino acids. Trimming took off 6 bases at V and 1 base at J, with 15 bases between the two ends. CDR1 is MDHEN, CDR2 SYDVKM, per germline. This CDR3 is CASSHTRGANTEAFF. In DNA, the CDR3 is TGTGCCAGCAGCCACACTCGGGGAGCGAACACTGAAGCTTTCTTT.

This clone appeared once. The chain couples TRBV30 to TRBJ1-1, with TRBD1 matching over 7 bases. This CDR3 contains 15 residues. V dropped 0 bases and J dropped 4; count of bases not matched to a gene: 8. Per germline, CDR1 GTSNPN and CDR2 SVGIG (reference sequence). CDR3 DNA: TGTGCCTGGAGTGTAGGGCAGGGGGTTATCACTGAAGCTTTCTTT. As protein: CAWSVGQGVITEAFF.

The chain recombines TRBV10-3 with TRBJ2-3; D uncertain. This CDR3 is 13 amino acids long. Germline V gives CDR1 ENHRY, CDR2 SYGVKD. Trimming took 4 bases from V and 4 from J, leaving 9 bases between them. CDR3 protein: CAISARMADTQYF. The CDR3 DNA is TGTGCCATCAGTGCCAGGATGGCAGATACGCAGTATTTT.

J is TRBJ2-1 and V is TRBV6-1; D is possibly TRBD1 (5 bases). Trimming stripped 2 bases from V and 3 bases from J, with 11 bases between. This CDR3 has 15 residues. Germline V gives CDR1 MNHNS, CDR2 SASEGT. In DNA, the CDR3 is TGTGCCAGCAGTGAATCGGCAGGGAACTACAATGAGCAGTTCTTC. This gives the protein CASSESAGNYNEQFF.

The CDR3 protein is CASRGTPISLHF. The DNA of the CDR3 is TGTGCCAGCAGGGGGACACCGATTTCTCTCCACTTT. The chain combines TRBV28 with TRBJ1-6; the D gene is possibly TRBD1 (6 bases). This CDR3 is built from 12 residues. Germline loops: CDR1 MDHEN, CDR2 SYDVKM. Trimming shortened V by 6 bases and J by 16 bases, and 16 bases separated the two germline ends.

This chain joins TRBV12-3 or TRBV12-4 and TRBJ1-2, with D possibly being TRBD1 (6 bases). This CDR3 comprises 13 residues. The V end lost 4 bases, the J end lost 12 bases, and 18 bases lay between the germline ends. The CDR3 region has the DNA TGTGCCAGCAGTTCCCAAATACAGGGAGAGGACACCTTC. Translation gives CASSSQIQGEDTF.